These 24 T cell receptor beta chains share one sample of origin, sequenced in a study of shared clonotypes between healthy human individuals. The data were produced by immunoSEQ multiplex PCR, yet TCRdb's version contains in-frame clones alone and is incomplete. This sample yields about 1.5 million clones, of which roughly 97% are seen a single time; roughly 1.1% belongs to the top ten. Sample: naive CD4+ T cells sorted from blood. Indicated subset: CD45RA+ positively selected. The receptor set was obtained from a man between 25 and 39 years old in good health.

V is TRBV27 and J is TRBJ2-1, with 10 positions matching TRBD1. Unmatched junction bases numbered 7, after V lost 1 base and J lost 4 bases. The CDR3 is made up of 17 amino acids. Germline CDR1 and CDR2: MNHEY and SMNVEV (reference sequence). CDR3 DNA: TGTGCCAGCAGTTTATATCTCGACAGGGGGCTGTACAATGAGCAGTTCTTC. Its translation: CASSLYLDRGLYNEQFF.

The chain recombines TRBV6-1 with TRBJ1-3; D ambiguous. Per the germline V gene, CDR1 is MNHNS and CDR2 is SASEGT. This CDR3 has 13 amino acids. V was trimmed by 4 bases and J by 7 bases, leaving 11 bases between them. The CDR3 DNA is TGTGCCAGCAGTGTAGGCGAGAAGAACACCATATATTTT. Its translation is CASSVGEKNTIYF.

The chain recombines TRBV5-8 with TRBJ2-7, with D possibly matching TRBD2 (6 bases). The V gene lost 0 bases and the J gene lost 4 bases, with 8 bases spanning the gap. CDR3 length: 13 residues. CDR1 and CDR2 (germline): SGHTS, YDEGEE. The DNA of the CDR3 is TGTGCCAGCAGCTTGGATCGGGGGTACGAGCAGTACTTC. It specifies CASSLDRGYEQYF. The full variable domain, rest sourced from reference TRBV5-8 and TRBJ2-7, is EAGVTQSPTHLIKTRGQQATLRCSPISGHTSVYWYQQALGLGLQFLLWYDEGEERNRGNFPPRFSGRQFPNYSSELNVNALELEDSALYLCASSLDRGYEQYFGPGTRLTVT.

The rearrangement joins TRBV5-1 to TRBJ2-7; D is unclear. Trimming pared 4 bases from V and 6 bases from J, leaving 11 bases between. The CDR3 covers 12 residues. From germline, CDR1 is SGHRS and CDR2 YFSETQ. CDR3 in amino acids: CASSLTPAEQYF. The CDR3, as DNA: TGCGCCAGCAGCCTTACCCCTGCCGAGCAGTACTTC. The whole variable domain, remainder taken from reference TRBV5-1 and TRBJ2-7, is KAGVTQTPRYLIKTRGQQVTLSCSPISGHRSVSWYQQTPGQGLQFLFEYFSETQRNKGNFPGRFSGRQFSNSRSEMNVSTLELGDSALYLCASSLTPAEQYFGPGTRLTVT.

The V call is TRBV10-3, the J call TRBJ2-1, with 10 bases fitting TRBD2. The CDR3 runs to 14 residues. CDR1 is ENHRY and CDR2 is SYGVKD in the germline V gene. J was trimmed by 10 bases and V by 4 bases; bases with no gene match: 7. CDR3 in DNA: TGTGCCATCAGTGGCGGCCTAGCGGGAGACGAGCAGTTCTTC. Protein: CAISGGLAGDEQFF.

V is TRBV18 and J is TRBJ2-7, with D perhaps matching TRBD2 (6 bases). Germline CDR1 is KGHSH and CDR2 is LQKENI. The CDR3 is 15 residues long. V gave up 3 bases and J gave up 1 base, with 13 bases separating them. The CDR3 loop is CASSPPSRGSYEQYF. The CDR3 nucleotides are TGTGCCAGCTCACCGCCTTCGCGGGGATCCTACGAGCAGTACTTC.

V gene TRBV15 combines with J gene TRBJ2-7; 10 bases align to TRBD1. This CDR3 has 16 residues. Germline V gene lookup returns CDR1 LNHNV and CDR2 YYDKDF (reference sequence). V lost 1 base and J lost 4; bases outside the gene matches: 7. The CDR3 loop reads CATSRAPGTGAYEQYF. The DNA for the CDR3 is TGTGCCACCAGCAGAGCTCCCGGGACAGGGGCGTACGAGCAGTACTTC.

This chain uses TRBV28 with TRBJ1-1, with a tentative D call TRBD1 (6 bases). Germline CDR1 reads MDHEN; CDR2 reads SYDVKM. The CDR3 consists of 11 residues. Trimming took off 4 bases at V and 6 bases at J, with 6 bases between the two ends. The DNA for the CDR3 is TGTGCCAGCAGTTACAGGGCTGAAGCTTTCTTT. As protein: CASSYRAEAFF.

The chain carries TRBV29-1 and TRBJ2-3; D is perhaps TRBD2 (6 bases). Germline loops: CDR1 SQVTM, CDR2 ANQGSEA. Trimming stripped 5 bases from V and 0 bases from J, with 12 bases between. The CDR3 sequence is 14 residues long. The CDR3 nucleotides are TGCAGCGTTATAGGACTACATAGCACAGATACGCAGTATTTT. Translation: CSVIGLHSTDTQYF.

The J gene is TRBJ2-3, the V gene TRBV4-3; the match to TRBD2 covers 9 bases. The CDR3 spans 16 residues. The junction had 5 bases not matched to a gene; V was cut back by 3 bases and J by 1 base. Looked up from germline, CDR1 is LGHNA and CDR2 is YSLEER. Written as DNA, the CDR3 is TGCGCCAGCAGCCAGGAGACTAGCGGAGGCACAGATACGCAGTATTTT. Protein sequence: CASSQETSGGTDTQYF.

The rearrangement uses TRBV29-1 and TRBJ2-7; no clear D gene. The germline gives CDR1 SQVTM, CDR2 ANQGSEA. The CDR3 consists of 13 residues. CDR3 sequence: CSVEKASSYEQYF. The CDR3 coding sequence is TGCAGTGTGGAGAAGGCTAGCTCCTACGAGCAGTACTTC.

The gene calls are TRBV28 and TRBJ2-7; 10 bases map to TRBD1. Germline values: CDR1 MDHEN, CDR2 SYDVKM. After removal of 4 bases from V and 0 bases from J, the junction contained 6 bases not matched to a gene. This CDR3 contains 16 residues. This chain's CDR3 is CASSWDRTGGSYEQYF. The CDR3 DNA follows: TGTGCCAGCAGTTGGGATCGGACAGGGGGCTCCTACGAGCAGTACTTC.

J is TRBJ2-4 and V is TRBV5-4; maybe TRBD1 (6 bases). This CDR3 comprises 15 residues. The germline CDR1 and CDR2 sequences are SGHNT and YYREEE (reference sequence). The V gene lost 4 bases and the J gene lost 3 bases, with 14 bases spanning the gap. CDR3 sequence (DNA): TGTGCCAGCAGCCCCGATGGGGGCGGCAAAAACATTCAGTACTTC. The encoded protein is CASSPDGGGKNIQYF. The full variable domain, rest sourced from reference TRBV5-4 and TRBJ2-4, is ETGVTQSPTHLIKTRGQQVTLRCSSQSGHNTVSWYQQALGQGPQFIFQYYREEENGRGNFPPRFSGLQFPNYSSELNVNALELDDSALYLCASSPDGGGKNIQYFGAGTRLSVL.

The rearrangement uses TRBV7-2 and TRBJ2-1, with TRBD2 matching over 11 bases. The ends lost 5 bases at V and 8 bases at J; junction bases unmatched: 8. Germline V gene data show CDR1 as SGHTA and CDR2 as FQGNSA. CDR3 length equals 15 residues. Here the CDR3 reads CASSRSGRAPDEQFF. CDR3 nucleotide sequence: TGTGCCAGCAGCCGTAGCGGGAGGGCCCCCGATGAGCAGTTCTTC.

The V and J genes are TRBV14 and TRBJ2-5; 7 bases match TRBD2. Germline-derived CDR1 and CDR2 are SGHDN and FVKESK. This CDR3 is built from 16 residues. The ends lost 0 bases at V and 5 bases at J; junction bases unmatched: 9. CDR3: CASSQDGLDWGETQYF. DNA of the CDR3: TGTGCCAGCAGCCAAGATGGACTAGATTGGGGTGAGACCCAGTACTTC.

The gene calls are TRBV6-1 and TRBJ2-1; 7 positions match TRBD2. V lost 0 bases and J lost 6; bases outside the gene matches: 2. Germline V gene sequence: CDR1 MNHNS, CDR2 SASEGT. This CDR3 contains 14 residues. CDR3 nucleotide sequence: TGTGCCAGCAGTGAAGCTGCTAGCGGCAATGAGCAGTTCTTC. Amino acid sequence: CASSEAASGNEQFF.

This chain links TRBV18 with TRBJ2-3, with D uncertain. Germline-derived CDR1 and CDR2 are KGHSH and LQKENI. The CDR3 length is 18 residues. V was clipped by 2 bases and J by 3 bases, with 21 bases between them. The CDR3 region is CASSPISLGPRFTDTQYF. Here the CDR3 DNA reads TGTGCCAGCTCACCAATTTCGCTCGGCCCTCGGTTTACAGATACGCAGTATTTT.

This chain joins TRBV9 and TRBJ2-3; 12 positions agree with TRBD2. The CDR3 length is 16 residues. The V gene end was trimmed by 3 bases and the J gene end by 3 bases; junction bases not matched to a gene: 5. Per germline, CDR1 SGDLS and CDR2 YYNGEE. CDR3 sequence reads: CASSAPTSGRTDTQYF. The DNA for the CDR3 is TGTGCCAGCAGCGCCCCGACTAGCGGGAGAACAGATACGCAGTATTTT.

This clone was seen just once. The V call is TRBV19, the J call TRBJ2-5, with 14 bases matching TRBD2. Germline lookup yields CDR1 LNHDA and CDR2 SQIVND (reference sequence). This CDR3 contains 15 residues. V was clipped by 5 bases and J by 3 bases; unmatched bases: 2. This chain's CDR3 is CASSPGLAGEETQYF. The CDR3 coding sequence is TGTGCCAGTAGTCCGGGACTAGCGGGGGAAGAGACCCAGTACTTC.

This clone is a singleton in its sample. The genes are TRBV9 and TRBJ2-1; the D gene is possibly TRBD2 (6 bases). Germline CDR1 reads SGDLS; CDR2 reads YYNGEE. The CDR3 extends over 15 amino acids. Trimming removed 10 bases from V and 6 bases from J, with 23 bases in between. The CDR3 protein is CAAAGRGRVFNEQFF. Written as DNA, the CDR3 is TGTGCCGCCGCGGGGCGAGGGCGGGTTTTCAATGAGCAGTTCTTC.

V and J are TRBV10-3 and TRBJ2-6; 9 bases line up with TRBD1. With 11 bases clipped from V and 6 bases from J, the junction kept 11 bases outside the gene matches. Germline V lookup: CDR1 ENHRY, CDR2 SYGVKD. This CDR3 has 15 residues. The DNA for the CDR3 is TGTGCCTCCGGACAGGGGATCTCTTCGGCCAACGTCCTGACTTTC. Translated: CASGQGISSANVLTF.

The V call is TRBV9, the J call TRBJ1-2; D not certain. The V gene's germline CDR1 is SGDLS and CDR2 YYNGEE. V lost 3 bases and J lost 10, with 13 bases in between. The CDR3 has 12 amino acids. CDR3 DNA: TGTGCCAGCAGCGGCCCCGGGAGCAACTACACCTTC. Amino acids: CASSGPGSNYTF.

In DNA, the CDR3 is TGTGCCAGCAGCTTACGGGGCGGTTGGGTAGTTGGGTTCTACAATGAGCAGTTCTTC. Protein product: CASSLRGGWVVGFYNEQFF. The chain joins TRBV7-9 to TRBJ2-1; either TRBD1 or TRBD2 may fit D (5 bases each). This CDR3 has 19 amino acids. The germline V gene has CDR1 SEHNR and CDR2 FQNEAQ (reference sequence). The V end was cut by 2 bases, the J end by 3 bases, with 23 bases between.

The chain joins TRBV9 to TRBJ2-7; 10 nucleotides align to TRBD1. Germline V CDR1 and CDR2: SGDLS, YYNGEE. V gave up 0 bases and J gave up 3 bases; unmatched junction bases: 9. CDR3 length equals 17 residues. The CDR3 region is CASSVVISDRGLYEQYF. The DNA of the CDR3 is TGTGCCAGCAGCGTAGTAATAAGTGACAGGGGGCTCTACGAGCAGTACTTC.